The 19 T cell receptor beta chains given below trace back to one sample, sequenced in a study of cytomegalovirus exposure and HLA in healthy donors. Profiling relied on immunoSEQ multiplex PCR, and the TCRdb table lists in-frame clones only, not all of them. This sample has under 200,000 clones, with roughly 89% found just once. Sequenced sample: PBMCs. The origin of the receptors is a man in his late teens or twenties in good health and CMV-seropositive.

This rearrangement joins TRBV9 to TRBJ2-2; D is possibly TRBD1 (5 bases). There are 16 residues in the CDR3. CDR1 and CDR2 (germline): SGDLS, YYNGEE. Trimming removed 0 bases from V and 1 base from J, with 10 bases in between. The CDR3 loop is CASSVGGRVNTGELFF. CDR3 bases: TGTGCCAGCAGCGTAGGGGGCAGGGTGAACACCGGGGAGCTGTTTTTT.

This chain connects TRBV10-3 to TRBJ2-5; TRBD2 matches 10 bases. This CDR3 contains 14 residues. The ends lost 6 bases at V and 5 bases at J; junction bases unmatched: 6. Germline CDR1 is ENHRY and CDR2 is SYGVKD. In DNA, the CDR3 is TGTGCCATCAGCCTAGCGGGAGTTGGTGAGACCCAGTACTTC. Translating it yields CAISLAGVGETQYF.

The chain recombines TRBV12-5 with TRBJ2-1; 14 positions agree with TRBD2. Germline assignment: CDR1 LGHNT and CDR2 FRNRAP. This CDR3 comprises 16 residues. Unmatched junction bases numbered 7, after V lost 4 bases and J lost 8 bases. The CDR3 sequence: CASGWTSGRNGDEQFF. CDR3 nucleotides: TGTGCTAGTGGTTGGACTAGCGGGAGGAACGGAGATGAGCAGTTCTTC.

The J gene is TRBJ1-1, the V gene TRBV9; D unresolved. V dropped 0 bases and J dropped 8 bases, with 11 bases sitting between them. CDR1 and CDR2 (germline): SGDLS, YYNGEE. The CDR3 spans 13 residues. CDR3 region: CASSVEGGREAFF. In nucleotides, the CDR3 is TGTGCCAGCAGCGTAGAGGGAGGAAGGGAAGCTTTCTTT.

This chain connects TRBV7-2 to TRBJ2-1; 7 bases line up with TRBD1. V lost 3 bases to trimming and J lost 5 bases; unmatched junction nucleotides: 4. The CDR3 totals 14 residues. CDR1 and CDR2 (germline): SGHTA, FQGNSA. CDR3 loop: CASSFRTGNNEQFF. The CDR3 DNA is TGTGCCAGCAGCTTCAGGACAGGAAACAATGAGCAGTTCTTC.

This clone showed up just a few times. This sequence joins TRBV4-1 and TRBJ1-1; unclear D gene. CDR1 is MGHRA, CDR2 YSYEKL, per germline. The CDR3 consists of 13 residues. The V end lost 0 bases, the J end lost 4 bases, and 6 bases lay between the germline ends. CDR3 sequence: CASSQDLSTEAFF. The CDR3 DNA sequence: TGCGCCAGCAGCCAAGATTTGAGCACTGAAGCTTTCTTT.

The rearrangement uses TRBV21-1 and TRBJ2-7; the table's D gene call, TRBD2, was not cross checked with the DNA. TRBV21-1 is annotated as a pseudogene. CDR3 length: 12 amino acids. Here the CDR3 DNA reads TGTGCCAGCAGCTTTTGGGGAGGCGAGCAGTACTTC. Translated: CASSFWGGEQYF.

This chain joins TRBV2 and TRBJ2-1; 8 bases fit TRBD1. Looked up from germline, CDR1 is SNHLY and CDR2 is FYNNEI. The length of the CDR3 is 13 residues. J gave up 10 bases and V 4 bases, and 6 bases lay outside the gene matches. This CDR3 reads CASSGTGMGEQFF. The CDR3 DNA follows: TGTGCCAGCAGTGGGACAGGGATGGGGGAGCAGTTCTTC. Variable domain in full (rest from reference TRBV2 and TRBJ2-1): EPEVTQTPSHQVTQMGQEVILRCVPISNHLYFYWYRQILGQKVEFLVSFYNNEISEKSEIFDDQFSVERPDGSNFTLKIRSTKLEDSAMYFCASSGTGMGEQFFGPGTRLTVL.

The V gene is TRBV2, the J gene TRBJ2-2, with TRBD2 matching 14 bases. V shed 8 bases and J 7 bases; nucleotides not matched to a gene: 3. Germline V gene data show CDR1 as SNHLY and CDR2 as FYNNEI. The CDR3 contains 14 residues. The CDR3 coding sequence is TGTGCCAGCCGGGGACTAGCGGGAGTCGGGGAGCTGTTTTTT. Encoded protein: CASRGLAGVGELFF.

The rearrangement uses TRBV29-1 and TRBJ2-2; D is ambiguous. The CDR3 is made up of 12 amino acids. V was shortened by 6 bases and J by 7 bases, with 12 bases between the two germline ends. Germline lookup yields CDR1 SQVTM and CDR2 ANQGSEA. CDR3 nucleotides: TGCAGCGTCGTTCTTCCCCTCGGGGAGCTGTTTTTT. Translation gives CSVVLPLGELFF.

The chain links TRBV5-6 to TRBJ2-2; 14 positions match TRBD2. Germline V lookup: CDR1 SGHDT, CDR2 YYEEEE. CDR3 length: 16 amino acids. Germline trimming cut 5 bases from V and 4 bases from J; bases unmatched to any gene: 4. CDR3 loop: CASSDGTSGSTGELFF. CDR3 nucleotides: TGTGCCAGCAGTGACGGGACTAGCGGGAGCACCGGGGAGCTGTTTTTT.

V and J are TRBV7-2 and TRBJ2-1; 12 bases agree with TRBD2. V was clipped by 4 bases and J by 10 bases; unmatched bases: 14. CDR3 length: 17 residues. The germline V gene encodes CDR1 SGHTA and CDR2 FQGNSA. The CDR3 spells CASSSQGLAGGGLEQFF. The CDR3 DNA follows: TGTGCCAGCAGCTCCCAGGGACTAGCGGGCGGCGGCTTGGAGCAGTTCTTC.

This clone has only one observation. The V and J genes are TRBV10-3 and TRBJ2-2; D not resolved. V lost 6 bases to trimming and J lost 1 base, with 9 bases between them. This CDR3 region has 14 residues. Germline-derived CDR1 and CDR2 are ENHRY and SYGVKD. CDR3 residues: CAIRTLLNTGELFF. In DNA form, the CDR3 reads TGTGCCATCAGGACTCTCTTGAACACCGGGGAGCTGTTTTTT.

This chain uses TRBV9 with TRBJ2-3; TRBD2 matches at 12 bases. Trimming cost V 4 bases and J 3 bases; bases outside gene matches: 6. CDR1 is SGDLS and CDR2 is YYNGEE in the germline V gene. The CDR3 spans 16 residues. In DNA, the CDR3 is TGTGCCAGCAGCACCTCAGGACTAGCGGGAACAGATACGCAGTATTTT. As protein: CASSTSGLAGTDTQYF.

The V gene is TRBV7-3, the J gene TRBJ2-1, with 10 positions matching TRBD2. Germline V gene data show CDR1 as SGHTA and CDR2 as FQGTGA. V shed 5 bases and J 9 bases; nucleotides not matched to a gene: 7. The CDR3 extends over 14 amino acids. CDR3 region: CASSTSGVVGEQFF. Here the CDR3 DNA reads TGTGCCAGCAGCACTAGCGGGGTAGTGGGTGAGCAGTTCTTC. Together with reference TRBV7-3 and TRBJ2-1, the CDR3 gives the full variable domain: GAGVSQTPSNKVTEKGKYVELRCDPISGHTALYWYRQSLGQGPEFLIYFQGTGAADDSGLPNDRFFAVRPEGSVSTLKIQRTERGDSAVYLCASSTSGVVGEQFFGPGTRLTVL.

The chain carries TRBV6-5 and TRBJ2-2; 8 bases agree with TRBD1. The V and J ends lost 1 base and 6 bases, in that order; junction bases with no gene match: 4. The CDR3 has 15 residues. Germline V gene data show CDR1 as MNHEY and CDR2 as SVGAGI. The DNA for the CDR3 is TGTGCCAGCAGTTACTGGACAGGGAAGGCCGGGGAGCTGTTTTTT. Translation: CASSYWTGKAGELFF.

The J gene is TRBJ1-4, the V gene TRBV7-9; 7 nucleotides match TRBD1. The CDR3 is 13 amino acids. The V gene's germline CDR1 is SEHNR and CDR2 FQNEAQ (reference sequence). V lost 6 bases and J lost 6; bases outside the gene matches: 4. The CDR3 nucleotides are TGTGCCAGCAGGCCCGGGACAGATGAAAAACTGTTTTTT. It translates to CASRPGTDEKLFF. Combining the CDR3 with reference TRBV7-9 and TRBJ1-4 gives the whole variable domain DTGVSQNPRHKITKRGQNVTFRCDPISEHNRLYWYRQTLGQGPEFLTYFQNEAQLEKSRLLSDRFSAERPKGSFSTLEIQRTEQGDSAMYLCASRPGTDEKLFFGSGTQLSVL.

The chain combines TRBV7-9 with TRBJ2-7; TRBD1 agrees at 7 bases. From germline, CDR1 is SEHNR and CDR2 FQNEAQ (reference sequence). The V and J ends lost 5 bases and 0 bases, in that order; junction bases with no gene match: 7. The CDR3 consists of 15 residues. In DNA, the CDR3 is TGTGCCAGCAGCCCAGATACAGGGGCCTCCTACGAGCAGTACTTC. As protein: CASSPDTGASYEQYF.

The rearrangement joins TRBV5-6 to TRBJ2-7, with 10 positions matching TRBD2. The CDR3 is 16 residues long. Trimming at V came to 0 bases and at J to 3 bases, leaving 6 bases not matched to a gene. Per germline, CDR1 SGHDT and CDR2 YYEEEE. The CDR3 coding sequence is TGTGCCAGCAGCTTGGACCCCACTAGCGGGATCTACGAGCAGTACTTC. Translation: CASSLDPTSGIYEQYF.